The 19 T cell receptor beta chains presented below share a single source sample, sequenced in a study of control samples from healthy donors and cancer patients. Profiling relied on immunoSEQ multiplex PCR, and the TCRdb table lists in-frame clones only, not all of them. The sample yields approximately 150,000 clones, more than 85% seen once. Sequencing was done on a sample of blood. All receptors derive from a man aged 25-45 years in good health.

This clone was found a few times. The rearrangement links TRBV6-5 to TRBJ1-1; tentative D call: TRBD1 (6 bases). Trimming shortened V by 10 bases and J by 3 bases, and 12 bases separated the two germline ends. This CDR3 has 12 residues. CDR1 is MNHEY and CDR2 is SVGAGI in the germline V gene. The CDR3 sequence is CATLRTDTEAFF. CDR3 nucleotide sequence: TGTGCCACCCTAAGGACAGACACTGAAGCTTTCTTT.

This chain joins TRBV9 and TRBJ2-7, with D perhaps matching TRBD1 (6 bases). Trimming took off 4 bases at V and 0 bases at J, with 14 bases between the two ends. CDR1 and CDR2 from the germline V gene are SGDLS and YYNGEE. CDR3 length equals 15 residues. CDR3 loop: CASSPGTYDSYEQYF. DNA for the CDR3: TGTGCCAGCAGCCCGGGGACATACGACTCCTACGAGCAGTACTTC.

This chain joins TRBV5-6 and TRBJ1-5; 7 nucleotides line up with TRBD1. The germline gives CDR1 SGHDT, CDR2 YYEEEE. The V gene end was trimmed by 4 bases and the J gene end by 1 base; junction bases not matched to a gene: 8. The CDR3 is 16 residues long. CDR3 DNA: TGTGCCAGCAGCACCTGGACAGGCCCCAGCAATCAGCCCCAGCATTTT. Protein sequence: CASSTWTGPSNQPQHF.

V and J are TRBV19 and TRBJ1-1; 11 positions match TRBD1. The germline V gene encodes CDR1 LNHDA and CDR2 SQIVND (reference sequence). V trimming: 3 bases; J trimming: 4 bases; junction bases outside the gene matches: 4. CDR3 length equals 15 residues. CDR3 protein: CASSMTGTGGTEAFF. Here the CDR3 DNA reads TGTGCCAGTAGTATGACCGGGACAGGGGGCACTGAAGCTTTCTTT. The variable domain in full, completed from reference TRBV19 and TRBJ1-1, reads DGGITQSPKYLFRKEGQNVTLSCEQNLNHDAMYWYRQDPGQGLRLIYYSQIVNDFQKGDIAEGYSVSREKKESFPLTVTSAQKNPTAFYLCASSMTGTGGTEAFFGQGTRLTVV.

This chain joins TRBV19 and TRBJ1-4; D unclear. The CDR3 loop spans 14 amino acids. CDR1 and CDR2 (germline): LNHDA, SQIVND (reference sequence). Trimming stripped 2 bases from V and 0 bases from J, with 4 bases between. The CDR3 DNA follows: TGTGCCAGTAGTATAATCCCAACTAATGAAAAACTGTTTTTT. Translating gives CASSIIPTNEKLFF.

The gene calls are TRBV7-2 and TRBJ2-1; 7 bases line up with TRBD1. The CDR3 spans 16 residues. The V gene's germline CDR1 is SGHTA and CDR2 FQGNSA. The ends lost 1 base at V and 0 bases at J; junction bases unmatched: 3. CDR3 DNA sequence: TGTGCCAGCAGCTTAGTTGACAGGGTCTCCTACAATGAGCAGTTCTTC. Amino acids: CASSLVDRVSYNEQFF.

The chain carries TRBV19 and TRBJ1-5; TRBD1 matches at 8 bases. Germline CDR1 reads LNHDA; CDR2 reads SQIVND (reference sequence). The CDR3 has 15 amino acids. The J segment lost 4 bases and the V segment lost 5 bases, leaving 7 bases of the junction unmatched. The DNA for the CDR3 is TGTGCCAGTAGTGGGTTAACAGGGGGTAATCAGCCCCAGCATTTT. Its translation is CASSGLTGGNQPQHF.

Note on this clone: Additional DNA sequences in this sample encode the identical CDR3. This chain uses TRBV7-9 with TRBJ1-4, with D hard to call. The CDR3 consists of 14 residues. V was shortened by 1 base and J by 1 base, with 4 bases between the two germline ends. Germline V lookup: CDR1 SEHNR, CDR2 FQNEAQ (reference sequence). CDR3 sequence (DNA): TGTGCCAGCAGCTTAGGGGGAACTAATGAAAAACTGTTTTTT. Its protein product is CASSLGGTNEKLFF. Based on the CDR3 plus reference TRBV7-9 and TRBJ1-4, the full variable domain is DTGVSQNPRHKITKRGQNVTFRCDPISEHNRLYWYRQTLGQGPEFLTYFQNEAQLEKSRLLSDRFSAERPKGSFSTLEIQRTEQGDSAMYLCASSLGGTNEKLFFGSGTQLSVL.

The rearrangement uses TRBV11-2 and TRBJ1-6; D is unresolved. This CDR3 has 15 amino acids. With 1 base removed from V and 9 bases from J, the gap between germline ends came to 13 bases. Per the germline V gene, CDR1 is SGHAT and CDR2 is FQNNGV. CDR3 amino acids: CASSLGTTRTSPLHF. CDR3 DNA: TGTGCCAGCAGCTTAGGTACAACAAGAACTTCACCCCTCCACTTT.

The CDR3 DNA sequence: TGCGCCAGCAGAGCCGGGACAGGGGGCTTAAATACGCAGTATTTT. This sequence encodes CASRAGTGGLNTQYF. The chain joins TRBV10-1 to TRBJ2-3; 12 bases align to TRBD1. Germline trimming cut 6 bases from V and 7 bases from J; bases unmatched to any gene: 8. This CDR3 has 15 amino acids. CDR1 WNHNN and CDR2 SYGVQD come from the germline V gene (reference sequence).

The rearrangement links TRBV27 to TRBJ1-2, with no clear D. This CDR3 comprises 16 residues. Per the germline V gene, CDR1 is MNHEY and CDR2 is SMNVEV (reference sequence). V was trimmed by 6 bases and J by 7 bases, leaving 24 bases between them. The CDR3: CASSYVYLEDKAGYTF. CDR3 DNA sequence: TGTGCCAGCAGCTACGTTTACCTCGAAGATAAGGCTGGCTACACCTTC.

This clone was picked up one time. V and J are TRBV28 and TRBJ2-7; D is unresolved. Germline V gene lookup returns CDR1 MDHEN and CDR2 SYDVKM. Trimming took off 6 bases at V and 0 bases at J, with 3 bases between the two ends. This CDR3 has 11 amino acids. In nucleotides, the CDR3 is TGTGCCAGCAGGGGCTCCTACGAGCAGTACTTC. It is translated as CASRGSYEQYF.

V gene TRBV10-2 combines with J gene TRBJ1-2; 7 nucleotides line up with TRBD1. The germline gives CDR1 WSHSY, CDR2 SAAADI. V lost 0 bases to trimming and J lost 0 bases; unmatched junction nucleotides: 10. The CDR3 consists of 18 residues. The CDR3 DNA reads TGCGCCAGCAGTGAGTCAACTAGGGGGCGGCTAGCTAACTATGGCTACACCTTC. Its translation: CASSESTRGRLANYGYTF.

The chain is built from TRBV6-5 and TRBJ2-3; TRBD2 matches 12 bases. This CDR3 comprises 14 residues. V lost 5 bases and J lost 8; bases outside the gene matches: 5. The germline CDR1 and CDR2 sequences are MNHEY and SVGAGI. The CDR3, as DNA: TGTGCCAGCAGTCCAGGACTAGCGGGGCTTACGCAGTATTTT. Translation: CASSPGLAGLTQYF.

Note on this clone: Different DNA sequences within this sample yield the same CDR3. The chain combines TRBV6-5 with TRBJ1-1, with no clear D. From germline, CDR1 is MNHEY and CDR2 SVGAGI. The CDR3 totals 11 residues. Trimming left V 7 bases short and J 1 base short, with 4 bases between. The CDR3 protein is CASTGNTEAFF. The CDR3 DNA reads as TGTGCCAGCACAGGGAACACTGAAGCTTTCTTT.

The chain joins TRBV6-7 to TRBJ2-6; TRBD1 agrees at 9 bases. TRBV6-7 is an open reading frame, and its role is uncertain. Trimming cost V 4 bases and J 2 bases; bases outside gene matches: 6. This CDR3 is 17 amino acids long. The CDR3 spells CASSLTGQGAGANVLTF. Written as DNA, the CDR3 is TGTGCCAGCAGTTTAACGGGACAGGGTGCTGGGGCCAACGTCCTGACTTTC.

Here the CDR3 reads CASGTSGGSTDTQYF. In nucleotides, the CDR3 is TGTGCCAGCGGCACTAGCGGGGGAAGCACAGATACGCAGTATTTT. The chain has TRBV7-2 and TRBJ2-3, with 11 bases fitting TRBD2. Germline trimming cut 8 bases from V and 0 bases from J; bases unmatched to any gene: 4. Germline CDR1 reads SGHTA; CDR2 reads FQGNSA. The CDR3 loop spans 15 amino acids. The full variable domain, completed using reference TRBV7-2 and TRBJ2-3, is GAGVSQSPSNKVTEKGKDVELRCDPISGHTALYWYRQSLGQGLEFLIYFQGNSAPDKSGLPSDRFSAERTGGSVSTLTIQRTQQEDSAVYLCASGTSGGSTDTQYFGPGTRLTVL.

J is TRBJ2-1 and V is TRBV7-6, with TRBD2 identical over 8 bases. Losses at the gene ends were 0 bases for V and 8 bases for J; bases not matched to a gene: 9. CDR3 length: 16 amino acids. Germline assignment: CDR1 SGHVS and CDR2 FNYEAQ. In DNA form, the CDR3 reads TGTGCCAGCAGCTTAGCGAAATCGGGGGGGTTGCATGAGCAGTTCTTC. Its translation: CASSLAKSGGLHEQFF.

This clone has only a few counts. The chain recombines TRBV5-4 with TRBJ2-3; 12 nucleotides line up with TRBD2. Germline values: CDR1 SGHNT, CDR2 YYREEE (reference sequence). The ends lost 4 bases at V and 6 bases at J; junction bases unmatched: 3. CDR3 length: 14 residues. CDR3 coding DNA: TGTGCCAGCAGCCCGGGACTAGCGGGTGATACGCAGTATTTT. Translated: CASSPGLAGDTQYF.